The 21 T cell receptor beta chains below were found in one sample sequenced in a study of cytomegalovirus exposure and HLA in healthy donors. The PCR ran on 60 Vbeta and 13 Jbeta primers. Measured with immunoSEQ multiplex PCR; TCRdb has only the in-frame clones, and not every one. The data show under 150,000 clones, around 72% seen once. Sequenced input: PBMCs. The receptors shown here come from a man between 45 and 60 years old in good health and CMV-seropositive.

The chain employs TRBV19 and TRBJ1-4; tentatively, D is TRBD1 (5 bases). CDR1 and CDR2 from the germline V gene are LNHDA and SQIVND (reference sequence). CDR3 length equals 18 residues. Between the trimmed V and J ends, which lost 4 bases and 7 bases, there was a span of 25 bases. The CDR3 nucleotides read TGTGCCAGTAGTACGAACTCGGACCTGGCACAGGTACGTGAAAAACTGTTTTTT. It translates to CASSTNSDLAQVREKLFF. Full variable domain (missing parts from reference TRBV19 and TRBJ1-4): DGGITQSPKYLFRKEGQNVTLSCEQNLNHDAMYWYRQDPGQGLRLIYYSQIVNDFQKGDIAEGYSVSREKKESFPLTVTSAQKNPTAFYLCASSTNSDLAQVREKLFFGSGTQLSVL.

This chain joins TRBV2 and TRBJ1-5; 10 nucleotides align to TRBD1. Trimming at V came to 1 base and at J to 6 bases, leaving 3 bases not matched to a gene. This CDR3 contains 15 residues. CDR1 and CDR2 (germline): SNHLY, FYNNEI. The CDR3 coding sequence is TGTGCCAGCAGTGAAGGGACAGGGGGAACTCAGCCCCAGCATTTT. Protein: CASSEGTGGTQPQHF.

The CDR3 DNA follows: TGTGCCAGCACCCGCAGGGGGGACACTGAAGCTTTCTTT. Translation gives CASTRRGDTEAFF. The chain has TRBV2 and TRBJ1-1; 7 bases align to TRBD1. Germline V gene data show CDR1 as SNHLY and CDR2 as FYNNEI. The V segment lost 7 bases and the J segment 3 bases; nucleotides outside the gene matches: 5. The CDR3 is 13 amino acids.

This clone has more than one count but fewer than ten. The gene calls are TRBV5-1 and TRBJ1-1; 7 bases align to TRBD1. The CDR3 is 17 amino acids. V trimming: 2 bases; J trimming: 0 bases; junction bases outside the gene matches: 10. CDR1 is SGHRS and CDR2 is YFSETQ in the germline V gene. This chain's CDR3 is CASSFSRDSQMNTEAFF. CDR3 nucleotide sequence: TGCGCCAGCAGCTTTTCCCGGGACAGTCAGATGAACACTGAAGCTTTCTTT.

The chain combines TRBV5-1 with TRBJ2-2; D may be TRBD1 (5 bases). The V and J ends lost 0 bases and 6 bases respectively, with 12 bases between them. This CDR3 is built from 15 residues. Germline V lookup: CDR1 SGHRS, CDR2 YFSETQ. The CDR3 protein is CASSLVGAPAGELFF. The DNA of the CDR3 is TGCGCCAGCAGCTTGGTTGGGGCGCCGGCCGGGGAGCTGTTTTTT.

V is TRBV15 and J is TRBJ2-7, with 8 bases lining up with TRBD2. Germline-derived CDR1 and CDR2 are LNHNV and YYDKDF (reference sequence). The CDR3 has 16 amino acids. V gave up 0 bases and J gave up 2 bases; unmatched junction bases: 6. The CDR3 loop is CATSRDQPAGAYEQYF. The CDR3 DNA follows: TGTGCCACCAGCAGAGATCAGCCAGCGGGAGCCTACGAGCAGTACTTC. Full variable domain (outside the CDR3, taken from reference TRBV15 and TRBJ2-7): DAMVIQNPRYQVTQFGKPVTLSCSQTLNHNVMYWYQQKSSQAPKLLFHYYDKDFNNEADTPDNFQSRRPNTSFCFLDIRSPGLGDTAMYLCATSRDQPAGAYEQYFGPGTRLTVT.

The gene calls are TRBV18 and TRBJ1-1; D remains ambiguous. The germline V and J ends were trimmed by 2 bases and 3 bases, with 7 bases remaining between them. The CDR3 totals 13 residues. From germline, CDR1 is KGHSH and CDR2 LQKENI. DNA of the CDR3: TGTGCCAGCTCACCAATACGGGACACTGAAGCTTTCTTT. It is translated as CASSPIRDTEAFF.

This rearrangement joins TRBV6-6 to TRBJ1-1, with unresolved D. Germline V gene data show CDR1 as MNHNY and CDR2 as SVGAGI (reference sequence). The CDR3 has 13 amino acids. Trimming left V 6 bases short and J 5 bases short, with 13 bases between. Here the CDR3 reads CASSPWANTEAFF. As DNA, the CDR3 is TGTGCCAGCAGCCCCTGGGCAAATACTGAAGCTTTCTTT.

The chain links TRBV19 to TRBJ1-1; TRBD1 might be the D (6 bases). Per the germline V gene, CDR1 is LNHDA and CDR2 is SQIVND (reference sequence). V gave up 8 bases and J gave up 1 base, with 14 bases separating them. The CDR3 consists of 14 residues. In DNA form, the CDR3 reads TGTGCCAGTCGCGAACAGGGACAGAACACTGAAGCTTTCTTT. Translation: CASREQGQNTEAFF. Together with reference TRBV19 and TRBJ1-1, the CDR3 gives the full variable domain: DGGITQSPKYLFRKEGQNVTLSCEQNLNHDAMYWYRQDPGQGLRLIYYSQIVNDFQKGDIAEGYSVSREKKESFPLTVTSAQKNPTAFYLCASREQGQNTEAFFGQGTRLTVV.

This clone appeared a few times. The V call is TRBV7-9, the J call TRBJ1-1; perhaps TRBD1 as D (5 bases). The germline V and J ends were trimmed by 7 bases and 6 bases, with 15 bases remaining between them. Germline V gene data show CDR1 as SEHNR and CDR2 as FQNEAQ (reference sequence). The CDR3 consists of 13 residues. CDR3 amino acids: CASTRGGVPEAFF. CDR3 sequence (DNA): TGTGCCAGCACCCGCGGGGGAGTCCCTGAAGCTTTCTTT.

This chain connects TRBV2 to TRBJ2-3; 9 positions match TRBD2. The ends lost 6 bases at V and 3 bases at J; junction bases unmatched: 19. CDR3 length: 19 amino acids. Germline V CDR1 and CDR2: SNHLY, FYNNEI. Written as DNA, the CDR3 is TGTGCCAGCAGGGACCAACGGGCGGGGGGGCTTTTTGGTACAGATACGCAGTATTTT. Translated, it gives CASRDQRAGGLFGTDTQYF.

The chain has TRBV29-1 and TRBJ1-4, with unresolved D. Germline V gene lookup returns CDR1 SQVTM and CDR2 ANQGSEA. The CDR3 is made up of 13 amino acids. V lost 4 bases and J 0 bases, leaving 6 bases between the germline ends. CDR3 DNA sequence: TGCAGCGTTGGAGGTCCAACTAATGAAAAACTGTTTTTT. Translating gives CSVGGPTNEKLFF.

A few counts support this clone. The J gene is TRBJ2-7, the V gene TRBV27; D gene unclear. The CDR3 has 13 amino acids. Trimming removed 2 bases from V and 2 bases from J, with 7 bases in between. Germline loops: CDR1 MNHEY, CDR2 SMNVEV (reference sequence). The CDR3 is CASSLAVTYEQYF. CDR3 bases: TGTGCCAGCAGTTTAGCGGTTACCTACGAGCAGTACTTC.

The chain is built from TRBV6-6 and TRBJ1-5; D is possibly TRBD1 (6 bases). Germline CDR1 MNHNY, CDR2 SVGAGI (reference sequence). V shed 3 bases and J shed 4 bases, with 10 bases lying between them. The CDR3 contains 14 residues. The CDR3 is CASSYITGNQPQHF. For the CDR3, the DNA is TGTGCCAGCAGTTATATTACAGGGAATCAGCCCCAGCATTTT.

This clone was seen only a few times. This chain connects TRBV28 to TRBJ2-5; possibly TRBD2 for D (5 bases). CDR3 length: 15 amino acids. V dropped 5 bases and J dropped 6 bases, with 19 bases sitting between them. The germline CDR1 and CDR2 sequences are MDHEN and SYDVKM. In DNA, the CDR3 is TGTGCCAGCAGTACCCTGGACTCGCTCCTAAAGACCCAGTACTTC. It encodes CASSTLDSLLKTQYF.

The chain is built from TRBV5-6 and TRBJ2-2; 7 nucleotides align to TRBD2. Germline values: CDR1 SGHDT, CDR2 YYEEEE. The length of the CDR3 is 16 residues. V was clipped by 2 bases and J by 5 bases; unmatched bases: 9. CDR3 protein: CASSLEIRGRTGELFF. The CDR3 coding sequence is TGTGCCAGCAGCTTAGAAATTCGCGGGAGAACCGGGGAGCTGTTTTTT.

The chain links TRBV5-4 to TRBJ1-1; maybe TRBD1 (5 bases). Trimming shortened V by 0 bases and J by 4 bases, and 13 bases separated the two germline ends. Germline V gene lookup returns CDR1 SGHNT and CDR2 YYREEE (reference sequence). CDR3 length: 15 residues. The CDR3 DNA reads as TGTGCCAGCAGCTTGGAGGTCAGGGTCTCCACTGAAGCTTTCTTT. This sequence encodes CASSLEVRVSTEAFF.

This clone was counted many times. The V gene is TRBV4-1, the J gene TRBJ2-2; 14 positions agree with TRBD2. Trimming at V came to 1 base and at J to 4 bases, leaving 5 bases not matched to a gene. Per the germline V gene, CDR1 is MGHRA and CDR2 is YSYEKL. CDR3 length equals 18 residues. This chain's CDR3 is CASSQGGLAGVGTGELFF. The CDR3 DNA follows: TGCGCCAGCAGCCAAGGGGGACTAGCGGGGGTGGGCACCGGGGAGCTGTTTTTT.

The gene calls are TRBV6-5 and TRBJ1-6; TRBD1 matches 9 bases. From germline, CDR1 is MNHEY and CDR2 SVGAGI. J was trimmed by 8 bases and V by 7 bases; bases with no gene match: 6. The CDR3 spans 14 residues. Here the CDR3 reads CASTPRTGDSPLHF. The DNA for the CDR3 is TGTGCCAGCACCCCACGGACAGGGGATTCACCCCTCCACTTT.

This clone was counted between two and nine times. CDR3: CASSLSRLNEAFF. Here the CDR3 DNA reads TGTGCCAGCAGCTTAAGCAGGTTGAATGAAGCTTTCTTT. The chain combines TRBV5-8 with TRBJ1-1; D not resolved. Trimming took off 2 bases at V and 7 bases at J, with 12 bases between the two ends. Germline values: CDR1 SGHTS, CDR2 YDEGEE. The CDR3 is 13 residues long.

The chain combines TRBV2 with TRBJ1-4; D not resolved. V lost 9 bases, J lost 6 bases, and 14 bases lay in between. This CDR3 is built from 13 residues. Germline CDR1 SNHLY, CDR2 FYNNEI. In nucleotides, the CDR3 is TGTGCCAGTACAGTTTTCCCAGATGAAAAACTGTTTTTT. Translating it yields CASTVFPDEKLFF.